The subject of this entry is one TCR beta chain. There is no known antigen for this receptor. The sample holds no much larger clone one base away, and base qualities are not on file. This sample stems from a study of OX40 agonist ivuxolimab in advanced cancers. For context, the study as a whole: The costimulatory receptor OX40 (CD134) was targeted by ivuxolimab, a fully human IgG2 agonistic monoclonal antibody. Peripheral TCRbeta sequencing was intended to test whether TCR sequence diversity was altered and clonal T-cell expansion was caused by ivuxolimab. Patients were allowed to have had prior anti-PD-1, anti-PD-L1 or anti-CTLA-4 therapy, and approximately 43% of the dose-escalation patients had previously received checkpoint inhibitors. A male proportion of nearly 85% and a mean age of approximately 61 years, ranging from 23 to 79, were recorded for the dose-escalation cohort. Of the roughly 51 dose-escalation patients, hepatocellular carcinoma was present in about 20, melanoma in roughly 15, renal cell carcinoma in 9 and head and neck cancer in 9. Partial responses occurred in three dose-escalation patients: two with cutaneous melanoma and one with hepatocellular carcinoma. The paper reports the monotherapy dose-escalation portion (N of about 52 patients) of the phase I ivuxolimab trial. Intravenous ivuxolimab was administered to patients every 2 weeks at six dose levels: 0.01, 0.1, 0.3, 1.5, 3 and 10 mg/kg. Overall study outcomes, separate from this receptor: Partial responders in the 0.1-3.0 mg/kg groups had among the lowest normalized peripheral clonal expansion, especially among CD8+ T cells. After ivuxolimab, expanded clones were on average more numerous among CD8+ T cells than among CD4+ T cells. The antigen specificity of the clonally expanded peripheral T cells was not determined. At doses of 0.1 to 3.0 mg/kg, clonal expansion of both CD4+ and CD8+ blood T cells was observed from baseline to week 6. Low levels of normalized T-cell clonal expansion were also seen in some nonresponding patients.

To sequence the TCRbeta CDR3 region, genomic DNA was isolated from the sorted cells. The immunoSEQ Assay was used to sequence the TCRbeta CDR3 regions. TCRdb provides this immuneACCESS table in a form limited to in-frame rearrangements. Some clones are lacking; in checked studies, under half of them reflect an unresolved V gene, and why the rest are absent is not known. The sample table contains 55,000 to 60,000 clones; only one count was recorded for over 70% of them. The ten largest account for over 3% of the sample. The trial excluded patients who had a history of autoimmune disease or who were on systemic immunosuppression. In every dose cohort, peripheral blood was drawn for TCR sequencing at baseline, cycle 4 day 1, and cycle 7 day 1. Samples came from an open-label, multicenter, first-in-human phase I dose-escalation trial of ivuxolimab. Adults with locally advanced or metastatic melanoma, renal cell carcinoma, hepatocellular carcinoma or head and neck squamous cell carcinoma were enrolled in the trial. CD4+ and CD8+ T cells were sorted separately from peripheral blood before TCR sequencing.

The cysteine opens and the phenylalanine closes a CDR3 of 14 amino acids. Only the CDR3 portion is preserved as DNA: 42 bases, with reading frame beginning at the first base. The V end gives up 10 bases and the J end 6 bases, leaving 7 bases in the junction not matched to a gene. Via the germline V gene, CDR1 is ENHRY and CDR2 SYGVKD. This clonotype was obtained from an adult with an advanced solid tumor such as melanoma, head and neck, liver or kidney cancer. The sample consisted of CD4+ or CD8+ T cells sorted from blood, taken in a trial of the OX40 agonist ivuxolimab. The chain uses TRBV10-3 and TRBJ2-2, with 11 bases aligning to TRBD1. The nucleotides read TGTGCCACTCGGACAGGGGGCAATTCCGGGGAGCTGTTTTTT. Its product reads: CATRTGGNSGELFF.